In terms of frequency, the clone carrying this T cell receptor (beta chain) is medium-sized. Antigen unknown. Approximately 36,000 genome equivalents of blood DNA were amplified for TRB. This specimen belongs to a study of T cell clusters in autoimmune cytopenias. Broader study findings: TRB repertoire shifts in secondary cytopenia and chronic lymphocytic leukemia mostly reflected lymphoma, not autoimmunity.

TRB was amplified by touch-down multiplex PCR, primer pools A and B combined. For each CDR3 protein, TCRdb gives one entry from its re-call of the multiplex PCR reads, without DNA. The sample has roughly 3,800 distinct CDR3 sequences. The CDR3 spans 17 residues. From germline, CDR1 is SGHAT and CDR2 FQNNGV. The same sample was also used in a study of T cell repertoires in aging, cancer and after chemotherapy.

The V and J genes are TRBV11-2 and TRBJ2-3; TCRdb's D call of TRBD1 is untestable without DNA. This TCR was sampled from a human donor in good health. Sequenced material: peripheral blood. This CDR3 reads CASSLELAGDNTDTQYF.